A selection of T cell receptor beta chains follows, all from one sample in a study of cytomegalovirus exposure and HLA in healthy donors. TCRdb keeps only in-frame clones here, not all; method: immunoSEQ multiplex PCR. This repertoire shows over 100,000 clones, about 80% found once; its top ten account for roughly 8%. Sequenced input: PBMCs. The source of these receptors is a woman between 45 and 60 years old in good health and CMV-seropositive. Both conserved end residues are part of each CDR3. D genes are given only for firm matches. The size of a clone is reported for some rows only, either as once, few or many, or as a class for expanded clones.

clone size,D gene,J gene,V gene,CDR3 DNA,CDR3 protein
NA,TRBD1,TRBJ1-5,TRBV18,TGTGCCAGCTCACCAGGACAGGTATATAGCAATCAGCCCCAGCATTTT,CASSPGQVYSNQPQHF
once,NA,TRBJ1-6,TRBV9,TGTGCCAGCAGCGTAGACGAGGATAATTCACCCCTCCACTTT,CASSVDEDNSPLHF
NA,TRBD1,TRBJ2-7,TRBV6-5,TGTGCCAGCAGCCTGACAGGGGATTTCTACGAGCAGTACTTC,CASSLTGDFYEQYF
NA,NA,TRBJ2-5,TRBV18,TGTGCCAGCTCACGGACATTCCAAGAGACCCAGTACTTC,CASSRTFQETQYF
NA,NA,TRBJ1-1,TRBV6-5,TGTGCCAGCGTAGTTGTCCCAGGCCGCACTGAAGCTTTCTTT,CASVVVPGRTEAFF
NA,TRBD1,TRBJ2-5,TRBV5-6,TGTGCCAGCAGCACCTGGGACAGGGTACAAGAGACCCAGTACTTC,CASSTWDRVQETQYF
NA,TRBD2,TRBJ2-5,TRBV7-6,TGTGCCAGCAGCCGGGGGGGCGGGGAGACCCAGTACTTC,CASSRGGGETQYF
NA,TRBD1,TRBJ2-5,TRBV9,TGTGCCAGCAGCACGTCCGGGACAGGGGGCTTTGGGACCCAGTACTTC,CASSTSGTGGFGTQYF
once,TRBD2,TRBJ2-7,TRBV10-3,TGTGCCATCAGTCTCGCTAGCGGGAGTACCGAGCAGTACTTC,CAISLASGSTEQYF
NA,NA,TRBJ1-1,TRBV5-1,TGCGCCAGCAGCTTGGGACAGTCGATAGCTTTCTTT,CASSLGQSIAFF
NA,TRBD1,TRBJ2-5,TRBV7-9,TGTGCCAGCAGCTTAGGGGACAGCTGGGGGGAGACCCAGTACTTC,CASSLGDSWGETQYF
NA,NA,TRBJ1-1,TRBV21-1,TGTGCCAGCAGCAAAGAGGAAGGGGCGCGGGGGAACACTGAAGCTTTCTTT,CASSKEEGARGNTEAFF
NA,NA,TRBJ1-2,TRBV7-9,TGTTCCAGCAGCTTAGGACAGAGACCTGGCTACACCTTC,CSSSLGQRPGYTF
NA,TRBD1,TRBJ2-3,TRBV27,TGTGCCAGCAGTCCTGGACAGGGCACAGATACGCAGTATTTT,CASSPGQGTDTQYF
few,TRBD1,TRBJ2-7,TRBV6-1,TGTGCCAGTGGACAGGGGTTCTACGAGCAGTACTTC,CASGQGFYEQYF
NA,TRBD1,TRBJ1-2,TRBV5-4,TGTGCCAGCAGGCTGGGACAGGGAAACTATGGCTACACCTTC,CASRLGQGNYGYTF
NA,NA,TRBJ2-1,TRBV10-3,TGTGCCATCAGTGTTAAGAGCTCCTACAATGAGCAGTTCTTC,CAISVKSSYNEQFF
NA,TRBD1,TRBJ2-5,TRBV18,TGTGCCAGCCACATTGCCGGGACAGCGGAAGAGACCCAGTACTTC,CASHIAGTAEETQYF
NA,NA,TRBJ2-1,TRBV12-5,TGTGCTAGTGGTTTGGTACAGGGGCGCGGGAAGGCGAATGAGCAGTTCTTC,CASGLVQGRGKANEQFF
NA,TRBD1,TRBJ1-1,TRBV6-5,TGTGCCAGCAGTTTACAGGGGTTGAACACTGAAGCTTTCTTT,CASSLQGLNTEAFF
NA,NA,TRBJ1-5,TRBV19,TGTGCCAGTAGTATAGGGGGGACAAAGCCCCAGCATTTT,CASSIGGTKPQHF
many,TRBD1,TRBJ2-2,TRBV25-1,TGTGCCAGCAGTGAAGGGACAGGGTATACCGGGGAGCTGTTTTTT,CASSEGTGYTGELFF
NA,TRBD1,TRBJ1-5,TRBV18,TGTGCCAGCTCAGGAGGGGGCGATCAGCCCCAGCATTTT,CASSGGGDQPQHF
NA,NA,TRBJ1-2,TRBV15,TGTGCCACCAGCAGAGACGGTAATAACTATGGCTACACCTTC,CATSRDGNNYGYTF